The source of this T cell receptor beta chain is a study of blood T cell repertoires in COVID-19. Study in general: The United States, Italy and Spain provided the acute and convalescent COVID-19 samples. T cells, B-cell-depleted T cells, or PBMCs supplied cDNA or gDNA.

Authors' methods: Nucleated cell counts were estimated from reference gene primer amplification. The data were produced by immunoSEQ multiplex PCR, yet TCRdb's version contains in-frame clones alone and is incomplete. The V and J calls and clone size come from that table; D and trimming were worked out from the DNA. The table lists 130,000 to 150,000 clones, roughly 80% of them singletons, with approximately 3% in the top ten. The CDR3 extends over 14 amino acids. V lost 2 bases and J lost 4; bases outside the gene matches: 2. Germline CDR1 and CDR2: MNHEY and SVGEGT. The chain has TRBV6-2 or TRBV6-3 and TRBJ1-1, with 9 bases aligning to TRBD1. Sequenced: peripheral blood. This clonotype originated in a woman over 75 with acute or convalescent COVID-19. CDR3 sequence: CASSYETGGTEAFF. In DNA, the CDR3 is TGTGCCAGCAGTTACGAGACAGGGGGCACTGAAGCTTTCTTT.